This is a list of T cell receptor beta chains from one sample in a study of CD8 T cells in Susac syndrome. TCRdb fed the immunoSEQ multiplex PCR reads into MiXCR, producing one record per CDR3 protein. The sample lists roughly 76,000 distinct CDR3 sequences; approximately 93% were seen once. Sequencing input: CD8+ T cells from PBMCs. The receptors stem from a human donor with Susac syndrome. CDR3s include the opening cysteine and the closing phenylalanine or tryptophan. The D gene is left open where the match is weak. Only part of the rows carry a size: once, few, many, or a class if the clone is expanded.

TRBV5-8,-,TRBJ2-3,-,CASSLDVGVPTSTDTQYF,TGTGCCAGCAGCTTGGACGTGGGAGTGCCCACTAGCACAGATACGCAGTATTTT
TRBV27,-,TRBJ1-1,-,CASSPYTGEAFF,TGTGCCAGCAGTCCCTACACGGGGGAAGCTTTCTTT
TRBV30,-,TRBJ1-1,-,CAWSVGVNTEAFF,TGTGCCTGGAGTGTCGGGGTGAACACTGAAGCTTTCTTT
TRBV5-4,once,TRBJ2-2,TRBD1,CASSLKGGTDTGELFF,TGTGCCAGCAGCTTGAAAGGGGGCACGGACACCGGGGAGCTGTTTTTT
TRBV7-6,-,TRBJ2-5,TRBD2,CASSLGTSVQETQYF,TGTGCCAGCAGCTTAGGGACTAGCGTCCAAGAGACCCAGTACTTC
TRBV12-3/TRBV12-4,-,TRBJ2-1,TRBD2,CASIVTSGGVNEQFF,TGTGCCAGCATAGTGACTAGCGGGGGGGTAAATGAGCAGTTCTTC
TRBV13,-,TRBJ2-7,-,CATSSGRQEQYF,TGTGCCACCTCGTCGGGCCGGCAGGAGCAGTACTTC
TRBV6-1,-,TRBJ2-6,-,CASGELSSGANVLTF,TGTGCCAGCGGGGAGCTATCCTCTGGGGCCAACGTCCTGACTTTC
TRBV6-2/TRBV6-3,-,TRBJ2-7,-,CASSYETGQYYEQYF,TGTGCCAGCAGTTACGAGACAGGTCAATACTACGAGCAGTACTTC
TRBV5-6,-,TRBJ1-1,-,CASSLGALGGGTEAFF,TGTGCCAGCAGCTTGGGGGCTTTAGGAGGGGGCACTGAAGCTTTCTTT
TRBV10-3,-,TRBJ1-1,TRBD1,CATWDRVNTEAFF,TGTGCCACCTGGGACAGGGTAAACACTGAAGCTTTCTTT
TRBV5-1,-,TRBJ2-1,-,CATSFGGLDEQFF,TGCGCCACCAGCTTCGGAGGGTTGGATGAGCAGTTCTTC
TRBV5-6,few,TRBJ2-3,-,CASSSRVDTQYF,TGTGCCAGCAGCTCCAGGGTAGATACGCAGTATTTT
TRBV27,once,TRBJ2-5,TRBD2,CASRAGGRETQYF,TGTGCCAGCAGGGCGGGAGGGAGAGAGACCCAGTACTTC
TRBV11-2,-,TRBJ2-1,TRBD2,CASSYIGTSGSNEQFF,TGTGCCAGCAGCTATATCGGGACTAGCGGGAGTAATGAGCAGTTCTTC
TRBV4-2,-,TRBJ2-1,-,CASSQDPRTLSSYNEQFF,TGTGCCAGCAGCCAAGACCCGAGGACACTGAGCTCCTACAATGAGCAGTTCTTC
TRBV5-6,-,TRBJ2-7,-,CASSLARQTYEQYF,TGTGCCAGCAGCTTGGCCCGACAGACCTACGAGCAGTACTTC
TRBV20-1,-,TRBJ2-7,-,CSARDRNGRTYEQYF,TGCAGTGCTAGAGATCGGAACGGCAGAACCTACGAGCAGTACTTC
TRBV5-1,-,TRBJ2-1,-,CASSLEMTQQFF,TGCGCCAGCTCCCTAGAGATGACTCAGCAGTTCTTC
TRBV7-6,once,TRBJ2-1,-,CASSQGYSYNEQFF,TGTGCCAGCAGTCAGGGATACTCCTACAATGAGCAGTTCTTC
TRBV19,-,TRBJ1-5,TRBD1,CASSGQDRGGNQPKHF,TGTGCCAGTAGTGGCCAGGACAGGGGAGGCAATCAGCCCAAGCATTTT
TRBV4-3,-,TRBJ2-5,TRBD2,CASSQDSGLRAEETQYF,TGCGCCAGCAGCCAAGACTCGGGACTACGAGCCGAAGAGACCCAGTACTTC
TRBV29-1,-,TRBJ2-5,-,CSVRGRAKETQYF,TGCAGCGTCCGAGGGCGTGCGAAAGAGACCCAGTACTTC
TRBV20-1,-,TRBJ2-5,-,CSASRGGQETQYF,TGCAGTGCTAGTAGGGGGGGGCAAGAGACCCAGTACTTC